The clone carrying this TCR beta chain was detected many times. What it binds is unknown. The sample originates from a study of metastatic and nonmetastatic thyroid tumors. Study-level background: The study looked at repertoires side by side in blood and in tumor or nodule tissue from malignant and benign thyroid patients. Study-wide findings and caveats: Compared with benign nodules, malignant thyroid tumors were reported to have significantly higher TCR beta diversity in both blood and tumor.

Authors' processing steps: The study built a papillary thyroid cancer distant-metastasis classifier from CDR3 differences across clinicopathological groups. TCRdb reanalyzed the PCR reads with MiXCR. These V and J calls are TCRdb output, not the study's own analysis. This table holds around 16,000 clones, roughly a third found once. None of the patients had undergone any treatment ahead of thyroid surgery. V shed 0 bases and J shed 4 bases, with 9 bases lying between them. Germline values: CDR1 KGHSH, CDR2 LQKENI. The CDR3 has 15 residues. The chain joins TRBV18 to TRBJ2-2; D gene ambiguous. Input material: tumor tissue. This receptor was identified in a male donor with papillary thyroid cancer or a benign thyroid nodule (not recorded which). Some clones in this sample may be carry-over from other donors' samples. CDR3 in DNA: TGTGCCAGCTCACCACCGTCCCGAGCCACCGGGGAGCTGTTTTTT. Translation gives CASSPPSRATGELFF.